These 24 T cell receptor beta chains originate from one sample sequenced in a study of early T cells in non-severe SARS-CoV-2 infection. MiXCR was run by TCRdb on the 5' RACE reads, yielding one entry per CDR3 protein. The sample has approximately 44,000 distinct CDR3 sequences; over 9% are singletons. Sequencing input: whole blood. The receptor set was obtained from an adult who was a healthcare worker with PCR-confirmed SARS-CoV-2 infection or an uninfected control (not recorded which).

This chain uses TRBV6-6 with TRBJ2-2, with TRBD2 matching 11 bases. This CDR3 spans 18 amino acids. With 6 bases clipped from V and 5 bases from J, the junction kept 14 bases outside the gene matches. Germline V CDR1 and CDR2: MNHNY, SVGAGI (reference sequence). In DNA, the CDR3 is TGTGCCAGCAGCTCCTCTCCGGGGACTAGCGGTTCAACCGGGGAGCTGTTTTTT. Its translation: CASSSSPGTSGSTGELFF.

This clonotype was detected ten times or more. This chain connects TRBV28 to TRBJ1-6; the match to TRBD1 covers 7 bases. Germline V CDR1 and CDR2: MDHEN, SYDVKM. V shed 8 bases, J shed 8 bases, and the junction held 12 bases outside the gene matches. The CDR3 contains 15 residues. The CDR3 is CASRMTGRVDSPLHF. The CDR3 coding sequence is TGTGCCAGCCGAATGACAGGGAGGGTTGATTCACCCCTCCACTTT. Combining the CDR3 with reference TRBV28 and TRBJ1-6 gives the whole variable domain DVKVTQSSRYLVKRTGEKVFLECVQDMDHENMFWYRQDPGLGLRLIYFSYDVKMKEKGDIPEGYSVSREKKERFSLILESASTNQTSMYLCASRMTGRVDSPLHFGNGTRLTVT.

This rearrangement joins TRBV28 to TRBJ2-2; D tentatively fits TRBD1 or TRBD2 (5 bases each). The V end lost 3 bases, the J end lost 7 bases, and 42 bases lay between the germline ends. CDR1 and CDR2 from the germline V gene are MDHEN and SYDVKM. This CDR3 is built from 24 residues. CDR3 bases: TGTGCCAGCAGTTTTTCGGTTTTTACATATGGAGAAGCTGCCACGGGGCCGAGGATCGGGGAGCTGTTTTTT. Translation gives CASSFSVFTYGEAATGPRIGELFF.

This clonotype was detected many times. This sequence joins TRBV19 and TRBJ2-6, with D maybe TRBD2 (6 bases). The length of the CDR3 is 12 residues. Trimming cost V 3 bases and J 13 bases, with 10 bases left between them. In germline, CDR1 is LNHDA, CDR2 SQIVND (reference sequence). In nucleotides, the CDR3 is TGTGCCAGTAGTATGGAGCGGGTGGTCCTGACTTTC. Amino acids: CASSMERVVLTF.

This clonotype has a count of ten or more. The rearrangement uses TRBV12-3 or TRBV12-4 and TRBJ1-1; 8 bases agree with TRBD1. This CDR3 has 13 amino acids. With V trimmed by 6 bases and J by 3 bases, 3 bases remained unmatched. The CDR3 loop is CASRDREDTEAFF. DNA for the CDR3: TGTGCCAGCAGGGACAGGGAGGACACTGAAGCTTTCTTT.

The J gene is TRBJ2-7, the V gene TRBV18, with 8 bases aligning to TRBD2. The CDR3 is 15 amino acids. Germline lookup yields CDR1 KGHSH and CDR2 LQKENI. The trim removed 6 bases at V and 0 bases at J, leaving 7 bases unmatched. This CDR3 is CASSSGGTFSYEQYF. CDR3 sequence (DNA): TGTGCCAGCTCTTCGGGGGGGACTTTCTCCTACGAGCAGTACTTC.

This clonotype was seen only a few times. The V and J genes are TRBV25-1 and TRBJ2-5; D is unclear. Germline CDR1 reads MGHDK; CDR2 reads SYGVNS. CDR3 size: 15 residues. V shed 3 bases and J shed 2 bases, with 13 bases lying between them. The CDR3 DNA follows: TGTGCCAGCAGTGATCCGGGTGTCGGGCAAGAGACCCAGTACTTC. Residues: CASSDPGVGQETQYF.

This clonotype was picked up a small number of times. The CDR3, as DNA: TGCAGTGCTGCCCCCGGGACTTCGTACCAAGAGACCCAGTACTTC. Its protein product is CSAAPGTSYQETQYF. The gene calls are TRBV20-1 and TRBJ2-5; D is perhaps TRBD2 (6 bases). V was cut by 5 bases and J by 0 bases, with 16 bases left in between. This CDR3 has 15 residues. Germline V gene data show CDR1 as DFQATT and CDR2 as SNEGSKA (reference sequence).

Note on this clonotype: At one of its ends the junction is not consistent with the germline gene, which may arise from a read error. The gene calls are TRBV7-9 and TRBJ2-7; D is unclear. The V gene's germline CDR1 is SEHNR and CDR2 FQNEAQ (reference sequence). This CDR3 has 16 amino acids. CDR3 protein: CVSSLRVSPGPYEQYF. CDR3 bases: TGTGTCAGCAGCTTACGGGTATCCCCTGGCCCCTACGAGCAGTACTTC.

The sample holds a few counts of this clonotype. The chain carries TRBV11-2 and TRBJ2-1; D not certain. Germline values: CDR1 SGHAT, CDR2 FQNNGV. This CDR3 has 12 residues. Trimming left V 2 bases short and J 8 bases short, with 7 bases between. This chain's CDR3 is CASSLSWDEQFF. The CDR3 nucleotides are TGTGCCAGCAGCTTAAGTTGGGATGAGCAGTTCTTC. The variable domain in full, completed from reference TRBV11-2 and TRBJ2-1, reads EAGVAQSPRYKIIEKRQSVAFWCNPISGHATLYWYQQILGQGPKLLIQFQNNGVVDDSQLPKDRFSAERLKGVDSTLKIQPAKLEDSAVYLCASSLSWDEQFFGPGTRLTVL.

There are many counts of this clonotype. The chain employs TRBV5-5 and TRBJ2-7, with 7 bases fitting TRBD1. Germline V gene sequence: CDR1 SGHKS, CDR2 YYEKEE (reference sequence). The CDR3 has 14 residues. V dropped 5 bases and J dropped 0; count of bases not matched to a gene: 5. In nucleotides, the CDR3 is TGTGCCAGCAGTACAGGGGTGAACTCCTACGAGCAGTACTTC. It specifies CASSTGVNSYEQYF.

This clonotype was seen a handful of times. This chain links TRBV11-2 with TRBJ1-5; possible D gene TRBD1, 6 bases. This CDR3 has 14 amino acids. Per germline, CDR1 SGHAT and CDR2 FQNNGV. Trimming removed 3 bases from V and 1 base from J, with 7 bases in between. CDR3 in DNA: TGTGCCAGCAGCTTGACAGGAAGCAATCAGCCCCAGCATTTT. As protein: CASSLTGSNQPQHF. The full variable domain, with the rest looked up from reference TRBV11-2 and TRBJ1-5, is EAGVAQSPRYKIIEKRQSVAFWCNPISGHATLYWYQQILGQGPKLLIQFQNNGVVDDSQLPKDRFSAERLKGVDSTLKIQPAKLEDSAVYLCASSLTGSNQPQHFGDGTRLSIL.

The chain couples TRBV4-3 to TRBJ1-1; D unclear. The ends were cut back, 2 bases at V and 9 bases at J, with 22 bases in the middle. CDR1 LGHNA and CDR2 YSLEER come from the germline V gene. The CDR3 has 16 amino acids. The CDR3 protein is CASSQLPAANGDKAFF. The CDR3 region has the DNA TGCGCCAGCAGCCAACTTCCCGCAGCGAACGGAGATAAAGCTTTCTTT.

There are a few counts of this clonotype. The J gene is TRBJ2-7, the V gene TRBV28; 10 bases agree with TRBD1. The CDR3 is made up of 13 amino acids. V dropped 6 bases and J dropped 4; count of bases not matched to a gene: 3. From germline, CDR1 is MDHEN and CDR2 SYDVKM. CDR3 DNA sequence: TGTGCCAGCAGATCGGACAGGGGGTACGAGCAGTACTTC. Amino acids: CASRSDRGYEQYF.

The gene calls are TRBV7-2 and TRBJ2-3; D is unclear. The CDR3 covers 12 residues. Trimming cost V 0 bases and J 4 bases, with 2 bases left between them. CDR1 is SGHTA and CDR2 is FQGNSA in the germline V gene. The DNA for the CDR3 is TGTGCCAGCAGCTTAGCCTCAGATACGCAGTATTTT. Protein: CASSLASDTQYF.

The V gene is TRBV3-1, the J gene TRBJ2-5; no clear D gene. In germline, CDR1 is LGHDT, CDR2 YNNKEL (reference sequence). V was pared by 2 bases and J by 0 bases, with 1 base between. The CDR3 extends over 12 amino acids. The CDR3: CASSQNQETQYF. The DNA of the CDR3 is TGTGCCAGCAGCCAAAACCAAGAGACCCAGTACTTC.

There are many counts of this clonotype. The J gene is TRBJ1-2, the V gene TRBV18; 7 bases map to TRBD1. Trimming cost V 5 bases and J 3 bases; bases outside gene matches: 9. The germline V gene encodes CDR1 KGHSH and CDR2 LQKENI. This CDR3 contains 15 residues. The CDR3 bases are TGTGCCAGCTCAGTAACAGGGGAGGACGACTATGGCTACACCTTC. Residues: CASSVTGEDDYGYTF.

This clonotype has just a few counts. The chain joins TRBV4-2 to TRBJ2-7; possibly TRBD2 for D (6 bases). V shed 1 base and J shed 6 bases, with 13 bases lying between them. CDR1 is LGHNA, CDR2 YNFKEQ, per germline. The CDR3 covers 14 residues. The CDR3 spells CASSQVGGGTEQYF. The CDR3 coding sequence is TGTGCCAGCAGCCAAGTCGGCGGCGGGACCGAGCAGTACTTC.

The V call is TRBV15, the J call TRBJ1-6; D not certain. This CDR3 contains 14 residues. Germline values: CDR1 LNHNV, CDR2 YYDKDF (reference sequence). Trimming stripped 0 bases from V and 10 bases from J, with 10 bases between. In DNA, the CDR3 is TGTGCCACCAGCAGAGATGTCGAAGGCTCACCCCTCCACTTT. Translating gives CATSRDVEGSPLHF.

The rearrangement uses TRBV12-3 or TRBV12-4 and TRBJ2-1, with 12 bases that match TRBD2. This CDR3 has 15 residues. The V segment lost 6 bases and the J segment 8 bases; nucleotides outside the gene matches: 8. CDR3 sequence reads: CASRLTGTSGHEQFF. The CDR3, as DNA: TGTGCCAGCAGACTCACCGGGACTAGCGGGCATGAGCAGTTCTTC.

The chain joins TRBV6-6 to TRBJ1-1; the D gene is possibly TRBD1 (5 bases). The CDR3 covers 15 residues. Germline assignment: CDR1 MNHNY and CDR2 SVGAGI (reference sequence). The ends were cut back, 6 bases at V and 2 bases at J, with 16 bases in the middle. The CDR3 reads CASSPWETANTEAFF. The CDR3 coding sequence is TGTGCCAGCAGCCCCTGGGAGACAGCTAACACTGAAGCTTTCTTT.

Many counts were recorded for this clonotype. V gene TRBV5-1 combines with J gene TRBJ1-5, with TRBD1 as a possible D gene (6 bases). The CDR3 runs to 17 residues. Between the trimmed V and J ends, which lost 0 bases and 2 bases, there was a span of 15 bases. The germline gives CDR1 SGHRS, CDR2 YFSETQ. CDR3 in DNA: TGCGCCAGCAGCTTGGACGGGACAAGTCCCCGCAATCAGCCCCAGCATTTT. It yields the protein CASSLDGTSPRNQPQHF. The full variable domain, its missing parts supplied by reference TRBV5-1 and TRBJ1-5, is KAGVTQTPRYLIKTRGQQVTLSCSPISGHRSVSWYQQTPGQGLQFLFEYFSETQRNKGNFPGRFSGRQFSNSRSEMNVSTLELGDSALYLCASSLDGTSPRNQPQHFGDGTRLSIL.

This clonotype was seen a few times. The chain has TRBV12-3 or TRBV12-4 and TRBJ2-5; D possibly matches TRBD1 or TRBD2 (6 bases each). V was cut by 3 bases and J by 3 bases, with 11 bases left in between. CDR3 length: 14 amino acids. The CDR3 nucleotides are TGTGCCAGCAGTTTCGAGAGGGGGGAAGAGACCCAGTACTTC. Its translation is CASSFERGEETQYF.

This clonotype occurred a few times. The chain links TRBV11-3 to TRBJ1-1; D uncertain. This CDR3 spans 14 amino acids. Germline assignment: CDR1 SGHNT and CDR2 YENEEA. V shed 1 base and J shed 1 base, with 7 bases lying between them. The CDR3 reads CASSLARSNTEAFF. The CDR3 DNA is TGTGCCAGCAGCTTAGCCCGGTCGAACACTGAAGCTTTCTTT.